The clone carrying this T cell receptor (beta chain) was counted many times. The data were obtained in a study of breast tumors, draining lymph nodes, adjacent tissues. Samples came from axillary lymph nodes draining the breast cancer. One entry per CDR3 protein, called by TCRdb with MiXCR from the multiplex PCR reads. The sample has more than 85,000 distinct CDR3 sequences, 20% to 25% seen once. This CDR3 contains 13 residues. Germline CDR1 and CDR2: SGHDT and YYEEEE. V was pared by 3 bases and J by 7 bases, with 11 bases between. This rearrangement joins TRBV5-6 to TRBJ2-1; D is unresolved. The sequenced sample consisted of axillary lymph node tissue. The clonotype comes from a female donor with breast cancer. Some clones in this sample may be carry-over from other donors' samples. The CDR3 loop reads CASSWGSSNEQFF. The CDR3 bases are TGTGCCAGCAGCTGGGGTAGCAGTAATGAGCAGTTCTTC.